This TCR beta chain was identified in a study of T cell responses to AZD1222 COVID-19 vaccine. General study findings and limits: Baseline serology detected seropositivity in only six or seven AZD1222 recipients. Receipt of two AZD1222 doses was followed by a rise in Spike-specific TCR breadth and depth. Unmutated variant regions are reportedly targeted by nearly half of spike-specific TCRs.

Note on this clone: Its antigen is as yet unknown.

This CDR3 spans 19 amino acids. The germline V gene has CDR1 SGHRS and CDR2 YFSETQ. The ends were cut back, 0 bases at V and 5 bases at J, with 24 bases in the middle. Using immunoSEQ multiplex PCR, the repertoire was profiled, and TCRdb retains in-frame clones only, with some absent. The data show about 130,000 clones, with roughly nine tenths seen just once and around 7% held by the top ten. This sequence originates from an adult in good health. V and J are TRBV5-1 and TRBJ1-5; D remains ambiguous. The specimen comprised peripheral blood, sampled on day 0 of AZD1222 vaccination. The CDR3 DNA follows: TGCGCCAGCAGCTTGGTAGGTTGGCCCGGAGCCCCGCCGGATCAGCCCCAGCATTTT. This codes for CASSLVGWPGAPPDQPQHF.